These 3 T cell receptor beta chains originate from one sample sequenced in a study of blood T cell repertoires in COVID-19. Method: immunoSEQ multiplex PCR; TCRdb's copy keeps in-frame clones and lacks some. The repertoire holds 250,000 to 350,000 clones, with roughly 91% as singletons. Specimen: peripheral blood. Source of these receptors: a man aged 30 to 45 with acute or convalescent COVID-19.

The chain is built from TRBV18 and TRBJ1-5; possibly TRBD1 for D (5 bases). CDR1 is KGHSH and CDR2 is LQKENI in the germline V gene. V lost 3 bases and J lost 2, with 11 bases in between. The CDR3 has 15 residues. CDR3 loop: CASSPGGSGNQPQHF. DNA of the CDR3: TGTGCCAGCTCACCCGGGGGTTCGGGCAATCAGCCCCAGCATTTT. The full variable domain, with the rest looked up from reference TRBV18 and TRBJ1-5, is NAGVMQNPRHLVRRRGQEARLRCSPMKGHSHVYWYRQLPEEGLKFMVYLQKENIIDESGMPKERFSAEFPKEGPSILRIQQVVRGDSAAYFCASSPGGSGNQPQHFGDGTRLSIL.

In its sample, this clone was seen a few times. The chain has TRBV5-1 and TRBJ1-2, with D unresolved. This CDR3 has 16 amino acids. V was cut by 0 bases and J by 4 bases, with 16 bases left in between. CDR1 and CDR2 from the germline V gene are SGHRS and YFSETQ. The CDR3 bases are TGCGCCAGCAGCTTGGCCGCAATGACTCAGAGCTATGGCTACACCTTC. Translated, it gives CASSLAAMTQSYGYTF. Full variable domain (remainder filled in from reference TRBV5-1 and TRBJ1-2): KAGVTQTPRYLIKTRGQQVTLSCSPISGHRSVSWYQQTPGQGLQFLFEYFSETQRNKGNFPGRFSGRQFSNSRSEMNVSTLELGDSALYLCASSLAAMTQSYGYTFGSGTRLTVV.

Only one count was recorded for this clone. The rearrangement uses TRBV5-1 and TRBJ2-6; maybe TRBD1 (5 bases). Germline lookup yields CDR1 SGHRS and CDR2 YFSETQ. The CDR3 runs to 12 residues. Trimming took 5 bases from V and 10 from J, leaving 10 bases between them. This CDR3 is CASRYDRNVLTF. In DNA, the CDR3 is TGCGCCAGCAGATACGACAGAAACGTCCTGACTTTC.